Below, 6 T cell receptor beta chains from the same sample are listed, as sequenced in a study of human thymus T cells. Profiled with immunoSEQ multiplex PCR; TCRdb holds only in-frame clones, not every one. The sample has roughly 120,000 clones, about 94% seen once. Resections from corrective heart surgery provided thymus tissue. Source material: thymus tissue. Receptors were obtained from a boy younger than two with a congenital heart defect but otherwise immunologically healthy.

The chain uses TRBV28 and TRBJ1-6; 11 positions match TRBD1. The CDR3 is 17 residues long. With 6 bases clipped from V and 8 bases from J, the junction kept 12 bases outside the gene matches. CDR1 MDHEN and CDR2 SYDVKM come from the germline V gene. The CDR3 bases are TGTGCCAGCAGCCACTCCGGGACAGGGGGGATGGATTCACCCCTCCACTTT. It translates to CASSHSGTGGMDSPLHF.

The chain couples TRBV25-1 to TRBJ2-5; D gene uncertain. The J call may be mistaken, given a closer DNA end match to TRBJ2-7. The CDR3 extends over 15 amino acids. The germline V gene has CDR1 MGHDK and CDR2 SYGVNS. The CDR3 bases are TGTGCCAGCAGTGACCTCAGGACCCTTCGGTACGAGCAGTACTTC. It codes for CASSDLRTLRYEQYF.

The chain combines TRBV11-2 with TRBJ2-3; a weak D match, TRBD1 (6 bases). With 3 bases removed from V and 5 bases from J, the gap between germline ends came to 24 bases. The CDR3 has 18 amino acids. The V gene's germline CDR1 is SGHAT and CDR2 FQNNGV. CDR3 sequence reads: CASSFRLGRGQKLDTQYF. The CDR3 DNA reads TGTGCCAGCAGCTTTAGATTAGGGCGTGGACAGAAATTAGATACGCAGTATTTT. The whole variable domain, filled in from reference TRBV11-2 and TRBJ2-3, reads EAGVAQSPRYKIIEKRQSVAFWCNPISGHATLYWYQQILGQGPKLLIQFQNNGVVDDSQLPKDRFSAERLKGVDSTLKIQPAKLEDSAVYLCASSFRLGRGQKLDTQYFGPGTRLTVL.

The J gene is TRBJ2-3, the V gene TRBV6-6, with D possibly TRBD2 on 6 matching bases. The CDR3 is made up of 15 amino acids. Trimming pared 3 bases from V and 2 bases from J, leaving 12 bases between. Germline V gene data show CDR1 as MNHNY and CDR2 as SVGAGI (reference sequence). This chain's CDR3 is CASSYLAGFTDTQYF. In nucleotides, the CDR3 is TGTGCCAGCAGTTATCTTGCGGGGTTCACAGATACGCAGTATTTT.

The J gene is TRBJ2-5, the V gene TRBV7-2; D possibly matches TRBD1 or TRBD2 (5 bases each). Trimming cost V 5 bases and J 4 bases, with 20 bases left between them. Germline CDR1 reads SGHTA; CDR2 reads FQGNSA. The CDR3 length is 16 residues. Here the CDR3 DNA reads TGTGCCAGCAGCCCCCGGTACCGGGCAGGGAGAGAGACCCAGTACTTC. Translating gives CASSPRYRAGRETQYF.

This rearrangement joins TRBV12-5 to TRBJ1-2; 9 bases are shared with TRBD1. Germline CDR1 is LGHNT and CDR2 is FRNRAP. The CDR3 runs 14 residues. With 6 bases clipped from V and 4 bases from J, the junction kept 6 bases outside the gene matches. The DNA of the CDR3 is TGTGCTAGTGGGGGGACAGGGCGGACCTATGGCTACACCTTC. Translating it yields CASGGTGRTYGYTF.